These 17 T cell receptor beta chains were sequenced from one sample in a study of T cell responses to AZD1222 COVID-19 vaccine. The assay was immunoSEQ multiplex PCR, and TCRdb's table has in-frame clones only and misses some. This sample has about 100,000 clones; around 82% occur once, and the top ten carry about 18%. The sequences come from peripheral blood, collected on day 0 of AZD1222 vaccination. Receptors originate from an adult in good health.

The chain carries TRBV5-1 and TRBJ2-6; 13 bases agree with TRBD2. The V gene's germline CDR1 is SGHRS and CDR2 YFSETQ. With 4 bases clipped from V and 0 bases from J, the junction kept 4 bases outside the gene matches. The CDR3 length is 18 residues. In DNA, the CDR3 is TGCGCCAGCAGCCTAGGACTAGCGGGAGACTCTGGGGCCAACGTCCTGACTTTC. This sequence encodes CASSLGLAGDSGANVLTF. Full variable domain (remainder filled in from reference TRBV5-1 and TRBJ2-6): KAGVTQTPRYLIKTRGQQVTLSCSPISGHRSVSWYQQTPGQGLQFLFEYFSETQRNKGNFPGRFSGRQFSNSRSEMNVSTLELGDSALYLCASSLGLAGDSGANVLTFGAGSRLTVL.

This rearrangement joins TRBV10-3 to TRBJ1-3, with D unclear. The CDR3 spans 15 residues. Trimming stripped 7 bases from V and 0 bases from J, with 13 bases between. CDR1 is ENHRY and CDR2 is SYGVKD in the germline V gene. The CDR3 loop is CAIKGRLSSGNTIYF. As DNA, the CDR3 is TGTGCCATCAAGGGCAGGCTGAGCTCTGGAAACACCATATATTTT.

The chain links TRBV7-9 to TRBJ2-4, with D unresolved. Germline V CDR1 and CDR2: SEHNR, FQNEAQ (reference sequence). The CDR3 consists of 17 residues. Trimming stripped 1 base from V and 0 bases from J, with 13 bases between. The CDR3 loop reads CASSLGDKALAKNIQYF. The CDR3 DNA reads as TGTGCCAGCAGCTTAGGTGACAAGGCCCTAGCCAAAAACATTCAGTACTTC.

In its sample, this clone is medium-sized. The chain employs TRBV12-3 or TRBV12-4 and TRBJ1-2, with D uncertain. This CDR3 spans 12 amino acids. V was pared by 5 bases and J by 5 bases, with 9 bases between. The DNA for the CDR3 is TGTGCCAGCAGTCGCACAAATTATGGCTACACCTTC. Amino acids: CASSRTNYGYTF.

The DNA of the CDR3 is TGTGCCAGCAGAAAACCCACAGGGGAGCCCCAGCATTTT. Amino acid sequence: CASRKPTGEPQHF. This chain joins TRBV28 and TRBJ1-5, with 7 bases aligning to TRBD1. Germline V gene lookup returns CDR1 MDHEN and CDR2 SYDVKM. CDR3 length: 13 residues. Losses at the gene ends were 6 bases for V and 8 bases for J; bases not matched to a gene: 7.

This chain uses TRBV14 with TRBJ1-3; 7 bases map to TRBD1. The CDR3 is 15 amino acids. Trimming at V came to 6 bases and at J to 3 bases, leaving 8 bases not matched to a gene. The germline V gene has CDR1 SGHDN and CDR2 FVKESK. CDR3 coding DNA: TGTGCCAGCAGTCAGAGGACAGGAGGTGGAAACACCATATATTTT. Translation: CASSQRTGGGNTIYF.

J is TRBJ2-3 and V is TRBV11-2, with 12 bases fitting TRBD2. The CDR3 spans 19 residues. With V trimmed by 0 bases and J by 6 bases, 13 bases remained unmatched. The germline CDR1 and CDR2 sequences are SGHAT and FQNNGV. The CDR3 loop reads CASSLDHTTTSGRRDTQYF. As DNA, the CDR3 is TGTGCCAGCAGCTTAGACCATACCACGACTAGCGGGAGAAGGGATACGCAGTATTTT.

CDR3 sequence reads: CASSRGTVDELETQYF. The CDR3 coding sequence is TGTGCCAGCAGCAGAGGGACGGTCGACGAATTGGAGACCCAGTACTTC. The chain employs TRBV9 and TRBJ2-5; either TRBD1 or TRBD2 may supply D (5 bases each). The germline V and J ends were trimmed by 4 bases and 5 bases, with 21 bases remaining between them. The CDR3 has 16 residues. Germline CDR1 reads SGDLS; CDR2 reads YYNGEE.

This chain links TRBV29-1 with TRBJ2-1, with 12 bases aligning to TRBD2. In germline, CDR1 is SQVTM, CDR2 ANQGSEA. Losses at the gene ends were 8 bases for V and 2 bases for J; bases not matched to a gene: 19. CDR3 length: 19 residues. The CDR3 is CSPSQYTSGGPITYNEQFF. For the CDR3, the DNA is TGCAGCCCATCCCAATATACTAGCGGGGGGCCCATCACCTACAATGAGCAGTTCTTC.

This clone was observed once. The V call is TRBV3-1 (or the pseudogene TRBV3-2), the J call TRBJ2-1; D is unclear. The CDR3 is 16 amino acids. CDR1 and CDR2 (germline): LGHDT, YNNKEL (reference sequence). V was pared by 0 bases and J by 0 bases, with 9 bases between. The CDR3 nucleotides are TGTGCCAGCAGCCAAGACGGCAGTAGCTCCTACAATGAGCAGTTCTTC. Translation gives CASSQDGSSSYNEQFF.

J is TRBJ2-1 and V is TRBV19, with TRBD2 matching 8 bases. This CDR3 region has 16 residues. Trimming took 5 bases from V and 4 from J; bases not matched to a gene: 10. Germline V gives CDR1 LNHDA, CDR2 SQIVND (reference sequence). The CDR3, as DNA: TGTGCCAGTAGTCCCCAGGTCGCTAGCGGGTACAATGAGCAGTTCTTC. It translates to CASSPQVASGYNEQFF. Full variable domain (outside the CDR3, taken from reference TRBV19 and TRBJ2-1): DGGITQSPKYLFRKEGQNVTLSCEQNLNHDAMYWYRQDPGQGLRLIYYSQIVNDFQKGDIAEGYSVSREKKESFPLTVTSAQKNPTAFYLCASSPQVASGYNEQFFGPGTRLTVL.

In nucleotides, the CDR3 is TGCGCCAGCAGCTTTGGGGGGTTTGATGGCTACACCTTC. It yields the protein CASSFGGFDGYTF. The V and J genes are TRBV5-1 and TRBJ1-2; D is possibly TRBD1 (5 bases). Germline V gives CDR1 SGHRS, CDR2 YFSETQ. Trimming cost V 2 bases and J 6 bases, with 11 bases left between them. The CDR3 totals 13 residues.

The V gene is TRBV4-3, the J gene TRBJ2-2; D may be TRBD2 (6 bases). The ends were cut back, 6 bases at V and 7 bases at J, with 15 bases in the middle. There are 14 residues in the CDR3. CDR1 is LGHNA and CDR2 is YSLEER in the germline V gene. Here the CDR3 reads CASSAGGVNGELFF. The CDR3 nucleotides read TGCGCCAGCAGTGCCGGCGGGGTGAACGGGGAGCTGTTTTTT.

The CDR3 region has the DNA TGTGCCAGCAGTACTCAAACTCTAGCCAAAAACATTCAGTACTTC. Its translation is CASSTQTLAKNIQYF. The rearrangement uses TRBV2 and TRBJ2-4; D remains ambiguous. CDR1 SNHLY and CDR2 FYNNEI come from the germline V gene. V was clipped by 5 bases and J by 0 bases, with 11 bases between them. The CDR3 consists of 15 residues.

This clone was picked up a small number of times. The chain has TRBV28 and TRBJ1-1; D gene uncertain. The length of the CDR3 is 12 residues. Germline values: CDR1 MDHEN, CDR2 SYDVKM. With 5 bases removed from V and 8 bases from J, the gap between germline ends came to 12 bases. CDR3 region: CASSPDGREAFF. DNA for the CDR3: TGTGCCAGCAGTCCGGACGGCAGGGAAGCTTTCTTT.

The rearrangement uses TRBV21-1 and TRBJ2-7; the table's TRBD1 call for D was not verified on the DNA. TRBV21-1 has pseudogene status. The length of the CDR3 is 16 residues. The CDR3 sequence is CASSKGMAGGRDEQYV. CDR3 DNA sequence: TGTGCCAGCAGCAAAGGGATGGCAGGGGGAAGGGACGAGCAGTACGTC.

This clone was seen only once. This rearrangement joins TRBV4-1 to TRBJ1-6; perhaps TRBD1 as D (5 bases). V was cut by 1 base and J by 4 bases, with 8 bases left in between. Germline lookup yields CDR1 MGHRA and CDR2 YSYEKL. There are 15 residues in the CDR3. DNA of the CDR3: TGCGCCAGCAGCCAAGGTGGGACGTATAATTCACCCCTCCACTTT. Amino acid sequence: CASSQGGTYNSPLHF.